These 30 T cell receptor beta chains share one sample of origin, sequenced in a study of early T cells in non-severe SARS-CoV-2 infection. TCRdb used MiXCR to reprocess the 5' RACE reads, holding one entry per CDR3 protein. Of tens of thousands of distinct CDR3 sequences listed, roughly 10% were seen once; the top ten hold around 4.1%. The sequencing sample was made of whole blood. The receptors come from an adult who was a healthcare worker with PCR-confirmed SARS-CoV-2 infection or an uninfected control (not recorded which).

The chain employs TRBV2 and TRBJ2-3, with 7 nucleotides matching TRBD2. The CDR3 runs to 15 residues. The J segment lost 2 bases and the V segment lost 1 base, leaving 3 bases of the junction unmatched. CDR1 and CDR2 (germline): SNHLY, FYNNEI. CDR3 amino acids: CASSEGGLVTDTQYF. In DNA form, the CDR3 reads TGTGCCAGCAGTGAAGGCGGACTAGTCACAGATACGCAGTATTTT.

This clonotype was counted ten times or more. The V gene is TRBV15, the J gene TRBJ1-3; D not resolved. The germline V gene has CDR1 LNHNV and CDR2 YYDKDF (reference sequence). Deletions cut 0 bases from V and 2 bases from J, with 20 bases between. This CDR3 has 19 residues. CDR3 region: CATSRDITLSRSPGNTIYF. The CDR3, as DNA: TGTGCCACCAGCAGAGATATAACCTTAAGCCGCTCTCCTGGAAACACCATATATTTT.

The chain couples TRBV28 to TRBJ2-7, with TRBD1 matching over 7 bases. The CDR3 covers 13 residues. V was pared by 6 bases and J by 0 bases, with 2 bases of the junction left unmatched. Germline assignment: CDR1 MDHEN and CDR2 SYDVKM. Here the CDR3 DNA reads TGTGCCAGCAGGGGGACAGCCTCCTACGAGCAGTACTTC. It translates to CASRGTASYEQYF.

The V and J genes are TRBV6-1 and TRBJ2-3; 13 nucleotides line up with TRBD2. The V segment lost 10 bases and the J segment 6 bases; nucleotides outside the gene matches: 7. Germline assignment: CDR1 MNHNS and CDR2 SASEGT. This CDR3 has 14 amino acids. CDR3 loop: CATATSGGADTQYF. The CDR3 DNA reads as TGTGCCACCGCAACTAGCGGGGGGGCGGATACGCAGTATTTT.

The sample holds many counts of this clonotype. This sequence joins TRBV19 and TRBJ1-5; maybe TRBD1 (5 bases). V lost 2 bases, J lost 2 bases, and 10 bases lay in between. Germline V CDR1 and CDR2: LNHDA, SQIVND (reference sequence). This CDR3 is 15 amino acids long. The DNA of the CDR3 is TGTGCCAGTAGTATAATGGGGGGAGGCAATCAGCCCCAGCATTTT. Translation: CASSIMGGGNQPQHF.

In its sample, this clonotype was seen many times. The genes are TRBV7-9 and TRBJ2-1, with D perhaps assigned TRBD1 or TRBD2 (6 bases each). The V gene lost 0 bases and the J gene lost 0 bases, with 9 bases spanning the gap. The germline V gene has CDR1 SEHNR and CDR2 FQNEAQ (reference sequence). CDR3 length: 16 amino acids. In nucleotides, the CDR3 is TGTGCCAGCAGCTTAGCCGGGGGCGGCTCCTACAATGAGCAGTTCTTC. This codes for CASSLAGGGSYNEQFF.

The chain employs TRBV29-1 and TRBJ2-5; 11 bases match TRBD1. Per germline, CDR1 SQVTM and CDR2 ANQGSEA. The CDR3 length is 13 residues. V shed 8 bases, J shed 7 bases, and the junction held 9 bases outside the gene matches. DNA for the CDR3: TGCAGCCTCGGACAGGGGGCGTCCGGGACCCAGTACTTC. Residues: CSLGQGASGTQYF.

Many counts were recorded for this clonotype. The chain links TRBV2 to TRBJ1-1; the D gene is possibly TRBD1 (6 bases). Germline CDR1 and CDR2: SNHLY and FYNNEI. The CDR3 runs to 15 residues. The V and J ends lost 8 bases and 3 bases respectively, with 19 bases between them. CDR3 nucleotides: TGTGCCAGCGTGGTAGGGGGGTTAGGTGACACTGAAGCTTTCTTT. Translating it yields CASVVGGLGDTEAFF. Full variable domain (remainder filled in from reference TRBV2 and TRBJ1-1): EPEVTQTPSHQVTQMGQEVILRCVPISNHLYFYWYRQILGQKVEFLVSFYNNEISEKSEIFDDQFSVERPDGSNFTLKIRSTKLEDSAMYFCASVVGGLGDTEAFFGQGTRLTVV.

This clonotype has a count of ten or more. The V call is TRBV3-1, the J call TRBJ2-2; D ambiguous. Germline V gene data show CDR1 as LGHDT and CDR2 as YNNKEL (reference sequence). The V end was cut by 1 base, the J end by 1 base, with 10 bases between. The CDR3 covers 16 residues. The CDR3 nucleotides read TGTGCCAGCAGCCAAGTCCTACAGAGGAACACCGGGGAGCTGTTTTTT. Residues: CASSQVLQRNTGELFF.

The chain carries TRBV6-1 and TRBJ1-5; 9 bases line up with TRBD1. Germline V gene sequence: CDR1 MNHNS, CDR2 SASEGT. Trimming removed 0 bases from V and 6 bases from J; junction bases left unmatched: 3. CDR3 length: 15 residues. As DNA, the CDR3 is TGTGCCAGCAGTGAAGCCGGGACAGGGCGTCAGCCCCAGCATTTT. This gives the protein CASSEAGTGRQPQHF.

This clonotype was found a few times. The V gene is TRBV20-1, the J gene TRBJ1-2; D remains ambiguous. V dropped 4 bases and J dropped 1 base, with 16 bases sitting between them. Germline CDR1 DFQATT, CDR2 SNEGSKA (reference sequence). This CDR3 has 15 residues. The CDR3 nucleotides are TGCAGTGCTATTCCATCACTAACTCTTAACTATGGCTACACCTTC. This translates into CSAIPSLTLNYGYTF.

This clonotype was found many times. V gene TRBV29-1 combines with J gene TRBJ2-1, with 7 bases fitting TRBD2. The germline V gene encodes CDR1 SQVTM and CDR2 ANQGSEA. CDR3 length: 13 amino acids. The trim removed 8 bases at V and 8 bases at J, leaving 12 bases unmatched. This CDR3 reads CSSPGSGRDEQFF. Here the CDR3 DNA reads TGCAGCTCCCCGGGTAGCGGGCGGGATGAGCAGTTCTTC.

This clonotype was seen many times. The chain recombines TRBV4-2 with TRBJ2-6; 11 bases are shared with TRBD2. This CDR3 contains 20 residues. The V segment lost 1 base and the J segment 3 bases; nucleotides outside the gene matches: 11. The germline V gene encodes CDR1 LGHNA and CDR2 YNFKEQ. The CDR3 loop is CASSQVSLAGGGFGANVLTF. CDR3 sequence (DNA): TGTGCCAGCAGCCAAGTCTCGCTAGCGGGAGGAGGATTTGGGGCCAACGTCCTGACTTTC.

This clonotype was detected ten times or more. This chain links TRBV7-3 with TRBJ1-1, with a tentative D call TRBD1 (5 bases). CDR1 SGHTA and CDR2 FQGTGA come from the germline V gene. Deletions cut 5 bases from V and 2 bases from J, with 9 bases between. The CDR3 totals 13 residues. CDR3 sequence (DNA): TGTGCCAGCAGCCAGGGCCCAAACACTGAAGCTTTCTTT. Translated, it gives CASSQGPNTEAFF.

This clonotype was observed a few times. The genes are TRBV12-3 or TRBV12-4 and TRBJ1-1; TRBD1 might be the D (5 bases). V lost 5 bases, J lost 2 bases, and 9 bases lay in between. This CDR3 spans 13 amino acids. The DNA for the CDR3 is TGTGCCAGCAGTGCAGGGTATAACACTGAAGCTTTCTTT. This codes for CASSAGYNTEAFF.

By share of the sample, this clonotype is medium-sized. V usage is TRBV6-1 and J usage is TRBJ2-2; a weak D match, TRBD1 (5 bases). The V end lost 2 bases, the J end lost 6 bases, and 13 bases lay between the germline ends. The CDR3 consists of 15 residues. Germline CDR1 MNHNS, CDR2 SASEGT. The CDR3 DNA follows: TGTGCCAGCAGTGAATCTCAGGGTACGGCCGGGGAGCTGTTTTTT. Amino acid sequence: CASSESQGTAGELFF.

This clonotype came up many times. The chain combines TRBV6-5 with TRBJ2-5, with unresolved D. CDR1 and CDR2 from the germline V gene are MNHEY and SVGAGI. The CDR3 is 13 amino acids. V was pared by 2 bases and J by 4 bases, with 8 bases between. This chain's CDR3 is CASSYPSTETQYF. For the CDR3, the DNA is TGTGCCAGCAGTTACCCCTCCACAGAGACCCAGTACTTC.

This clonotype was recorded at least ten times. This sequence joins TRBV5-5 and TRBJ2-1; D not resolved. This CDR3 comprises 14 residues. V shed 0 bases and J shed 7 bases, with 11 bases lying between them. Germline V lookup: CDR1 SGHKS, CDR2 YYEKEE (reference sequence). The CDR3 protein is CASSLAPLGNEQFF. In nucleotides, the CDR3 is TGTGCCAGCAGCTTGGCCCCGTTGGGGAATGAGCAGTTCTTC. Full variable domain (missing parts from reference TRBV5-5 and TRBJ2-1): DAGVTQSPTHLIKTRGQQVTLRCSPISGHKSVSWYQQVLGQGPQFIFQYYEKEERGRGNFPDRFSARQFPNYSSELNVNALLLGDSALYLCASSLAPLGNEQFFGPGTRLTVL.

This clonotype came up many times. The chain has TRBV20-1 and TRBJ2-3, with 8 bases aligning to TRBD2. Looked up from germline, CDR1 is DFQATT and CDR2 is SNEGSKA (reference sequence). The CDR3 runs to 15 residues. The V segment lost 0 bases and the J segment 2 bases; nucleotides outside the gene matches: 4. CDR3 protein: CSARDLTSATDTQYF. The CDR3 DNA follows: TGCAGTGCTAGAGATCTGACTAGCGCCACAGATACGCAGTATTTT.

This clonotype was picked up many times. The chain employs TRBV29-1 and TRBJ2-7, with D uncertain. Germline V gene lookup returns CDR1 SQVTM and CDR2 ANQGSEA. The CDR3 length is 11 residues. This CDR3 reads CRVQEIYEQYF. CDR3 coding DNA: TGCAGGGTCCAGGAAATCTACGAGCAGTACTTC.

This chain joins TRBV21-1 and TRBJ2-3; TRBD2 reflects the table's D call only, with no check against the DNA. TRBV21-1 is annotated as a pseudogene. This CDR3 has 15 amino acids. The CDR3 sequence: CASSRLALSTDTQYF. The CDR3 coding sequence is TGTGCCAGCAGCCGACTAGCGCTGAGCACAGATACGCAGTATTTT.

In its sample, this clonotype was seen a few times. CDR3 protein: CAWHPGAYGYTF. CDR3 coding DNA: TGTGCCTGGCACCCGGGGGCCTATGGCTACACCTTC. The V gene is TRBV30, the J gene TRBJ1-2, with D possibly being TRBD1 (6 bases). Germline CDR1 reads GTSNPN; CDR2 reads SVGIG (reference sequence). This CDR3 region has 12 residues. Between the trimmed V and J ends, which lost 5 bases and 4 bases, there was a span of 11 bases.

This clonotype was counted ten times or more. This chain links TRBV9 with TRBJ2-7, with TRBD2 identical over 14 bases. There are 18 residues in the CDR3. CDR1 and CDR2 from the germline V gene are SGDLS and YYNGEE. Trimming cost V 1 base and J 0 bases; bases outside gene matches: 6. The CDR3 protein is CASSVSGTSGRPSYEQYF. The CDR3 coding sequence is TGTGCCAGCAGCGTATCAGGGACTAGCGGGAGACCCTCCTACGAGCAGTACTTC.

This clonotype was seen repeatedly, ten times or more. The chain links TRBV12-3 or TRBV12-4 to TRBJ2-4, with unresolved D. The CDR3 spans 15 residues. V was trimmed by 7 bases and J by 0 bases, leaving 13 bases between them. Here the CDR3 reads CASKASGIAKNIQYF. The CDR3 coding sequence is TGTGCCAGCAAGGCATCTGGAATAGCCAAAAACATTCAGTACTTC.

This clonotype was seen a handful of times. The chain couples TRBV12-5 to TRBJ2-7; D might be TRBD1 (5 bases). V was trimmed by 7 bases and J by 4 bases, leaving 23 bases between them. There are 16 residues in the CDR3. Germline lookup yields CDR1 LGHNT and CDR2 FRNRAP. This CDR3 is CASALTYRRRNYEQYF. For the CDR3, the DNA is TGTGCTAGTGCCCTAACCTACAGGCGGCGAAATTACGAGCAGTACTTC.

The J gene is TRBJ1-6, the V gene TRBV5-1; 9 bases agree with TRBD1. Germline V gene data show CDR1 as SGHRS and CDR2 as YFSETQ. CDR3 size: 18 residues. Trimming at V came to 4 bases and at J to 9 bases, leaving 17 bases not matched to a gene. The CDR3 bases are TGCGCCAGCAGCAGAGAACAGGGGGCGTCTCGGGTAGTTTCACCCCTCCACTTT. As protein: CASSREQGASRVVSPLHF.

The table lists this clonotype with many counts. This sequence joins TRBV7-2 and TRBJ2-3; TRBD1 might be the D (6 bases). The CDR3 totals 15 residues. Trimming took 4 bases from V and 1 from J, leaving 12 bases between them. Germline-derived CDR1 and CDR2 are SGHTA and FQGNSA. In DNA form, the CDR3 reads TGTGCCAGCAGCTACCGGACAGCGGGCACAGATACGCAGTATTTT. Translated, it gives CASSYRTAGTDTQYF. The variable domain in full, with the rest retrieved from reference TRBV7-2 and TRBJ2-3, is GAGVSQSPSNKVTEKGKDVELRCDPISGHTALYWYRQSLGQGLEFLIYFQGNSAPDKSGLPSDRFSAERTGGSVSTLTIQRTQQEDSAVYLCASSYRTAGTDTQYFGPGTRLTVL.

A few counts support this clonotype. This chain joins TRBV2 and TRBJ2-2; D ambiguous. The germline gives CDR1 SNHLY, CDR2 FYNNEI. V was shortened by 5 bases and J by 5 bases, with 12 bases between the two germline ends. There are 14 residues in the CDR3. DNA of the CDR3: TGTGCCAGCAGTCCCATTGGGCGAACCGGGGAGCTGTTTTTT. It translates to CASSPIGRTGELFF.

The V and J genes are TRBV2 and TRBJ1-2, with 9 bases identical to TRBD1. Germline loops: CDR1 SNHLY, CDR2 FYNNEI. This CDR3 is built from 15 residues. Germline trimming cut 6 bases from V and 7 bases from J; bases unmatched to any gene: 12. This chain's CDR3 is CASRKGQGVLVGYTF. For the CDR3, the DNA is TGTGCCAGCAGGAAGGGACAGGGAGTTTTGGTTGGCTACACCTTC.

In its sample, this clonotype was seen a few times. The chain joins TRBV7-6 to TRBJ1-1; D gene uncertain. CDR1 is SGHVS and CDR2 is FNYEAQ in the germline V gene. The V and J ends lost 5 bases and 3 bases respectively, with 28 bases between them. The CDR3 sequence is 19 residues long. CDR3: CASSPPVIGKARVDTEAFF. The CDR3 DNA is TGTGCCAGCAGCCCCCCAGTTATCGGGAAGGCGAGGGTGGACACTGAAGCTTTCTTT.